The 3 T cell receptor beta chains listed next were all sequenced from one sample in a study of T cell responses to AZD1222 COVID-19 vaccine. Produced via immunoSEQ multiplex PCR; TCRdb's table is partial and in-frame only. The data show about 170,000 clones, roughly nine tenths seen once. Sequences were derived from peripheral blood, sampled 28 days after the second AZD1222 dose. Receptors originate from an adult who received the AZD1222 COVID-19 vaccine.

The chain combines TRBV19 with TRBJ1-1; weak D call: TRBD1 (5 bases). Between the trimmed V and J ends, which lost 10 bases and 0 bases, there was a span of 12 bases. Germline V lookup: CDR1 LNHDA, CDR2 SQIVND (reference sequence). The CDR3 contains 13 residues. In DNA form, the CDR3 reads TGTGCCACAGGGACTCGTTTGAACACTGAAGCTTTCTTT. Its protein product is CATGTRLNTEAFF.

The V call is TRBV5-6, the J call TRBJ1-1; tentative D call: TRBD1 (6 bases). The CDR3 spans 14 residues. The V end lost 6 bases, the J end lost 5 bases, and 17 bases lay between the germline ends. The germline V gene encodes CDR1 SGHDT and CDR2 YYEEEE. The CDR3 protein is CASTSWGARTEAFF. The CDR3, as DNA: TGTGCCAGCACCTCGTGGGGGGCGAGGACTGAAGCTTTCTTT. Supplemented by reference TRBV5-6 and TRBJ1-1, the full variable domain reads DAGVTQSPTHLIKTRGQQVTLRCSPKSGHDTVSWYQQALGQGPQFIFQYYEEEERQRGNFPDRFSGHQFPNYSSELNVNALLLGDSALYLCASTSWGARTEAFFGQGTRLTVV.

In its sample, this clone was seen a few times. The V and J genes are TRBV5-6 and TRBJ1-5; D remains ambiguous. CDR3 length: 13 amino acids. The V end was cut by 0 bases, the J end by 5 bases, with 6 bases between. Germline CDR1 and CDR2: SGHDT and YYEEEE. CDR3 region: CASSLGWDQPQHF. The CDR3 DNA reads TGTGCCAGCAGCTTGGGTTGGGATCAGCCCCAGCATTTT.